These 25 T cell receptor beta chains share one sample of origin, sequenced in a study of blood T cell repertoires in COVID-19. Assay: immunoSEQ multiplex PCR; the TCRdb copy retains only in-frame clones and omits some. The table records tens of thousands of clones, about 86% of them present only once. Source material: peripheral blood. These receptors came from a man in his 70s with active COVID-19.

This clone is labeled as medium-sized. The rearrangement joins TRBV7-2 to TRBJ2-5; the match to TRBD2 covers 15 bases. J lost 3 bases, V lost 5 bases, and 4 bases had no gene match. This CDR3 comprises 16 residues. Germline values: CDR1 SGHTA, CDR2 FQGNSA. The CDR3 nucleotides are TGTGCCAGCAGCCCGGGGACTAGCGGGGGGAAAGAGACCCAGTACTTC. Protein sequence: CASSPGTSGGKETQYF.

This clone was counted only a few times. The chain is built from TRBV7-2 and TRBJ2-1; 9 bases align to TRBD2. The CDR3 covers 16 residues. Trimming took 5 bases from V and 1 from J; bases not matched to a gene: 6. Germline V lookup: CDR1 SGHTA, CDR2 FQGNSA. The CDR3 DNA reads TGTGCCAGCAGCCTCGGACTAGCGCGGTCCTACAATGAGCAGTTCTTC. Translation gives CASSLGLARSYNEQFF.

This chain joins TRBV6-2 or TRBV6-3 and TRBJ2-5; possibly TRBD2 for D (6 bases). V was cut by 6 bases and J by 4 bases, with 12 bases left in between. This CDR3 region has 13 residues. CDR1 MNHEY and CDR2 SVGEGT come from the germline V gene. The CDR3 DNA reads TGTGCCAGCAGCCGGGGACTGAGAGAGACCCAGTACTTC. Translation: CASSRGLRETQYF.

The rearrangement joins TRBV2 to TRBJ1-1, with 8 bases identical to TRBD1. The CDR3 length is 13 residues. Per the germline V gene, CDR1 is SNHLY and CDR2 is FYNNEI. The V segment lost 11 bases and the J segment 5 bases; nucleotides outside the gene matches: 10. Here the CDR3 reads CAGHRGFETEAFF. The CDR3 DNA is TGTGCCGGACACAGGGGGTTTGAAACTGAAGCTTTCTTT.

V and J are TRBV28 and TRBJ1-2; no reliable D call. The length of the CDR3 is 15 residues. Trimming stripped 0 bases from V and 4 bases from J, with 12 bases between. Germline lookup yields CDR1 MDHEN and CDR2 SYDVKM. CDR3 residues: CASSLWSAGLYGYTF. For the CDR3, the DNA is TGTGCCAGCAGTTTATGGTCGGCAGGACTCTATGGCTACACCTTC.

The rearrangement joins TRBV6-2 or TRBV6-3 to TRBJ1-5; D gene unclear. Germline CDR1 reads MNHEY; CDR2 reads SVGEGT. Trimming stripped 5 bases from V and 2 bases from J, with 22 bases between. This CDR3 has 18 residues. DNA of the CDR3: TGTGCCAGCAGTCTTAGACTATCGGGTCCCGGGGGCAATCAGCCCCAGCATTTT. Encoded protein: CASSLRLSGPGGNQPQHF.

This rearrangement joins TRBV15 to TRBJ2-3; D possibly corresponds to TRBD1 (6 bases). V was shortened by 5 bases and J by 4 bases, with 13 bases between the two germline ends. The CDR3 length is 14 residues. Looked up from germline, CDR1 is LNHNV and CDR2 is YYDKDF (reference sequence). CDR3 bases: TGTGCCACCAGCGGGGGCTGGGATGCAGATACGCAGTATTTT. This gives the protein CATSGGWDADTQYF.

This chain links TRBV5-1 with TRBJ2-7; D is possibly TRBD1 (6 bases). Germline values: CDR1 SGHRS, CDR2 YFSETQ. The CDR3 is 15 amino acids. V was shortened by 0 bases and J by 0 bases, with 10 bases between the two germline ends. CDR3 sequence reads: CASSLGGHSSYEQYF. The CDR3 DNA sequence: TGCGCCAGCAGCTTGGGGGGACATAGCTCCTACGAGCAGTACTTC.

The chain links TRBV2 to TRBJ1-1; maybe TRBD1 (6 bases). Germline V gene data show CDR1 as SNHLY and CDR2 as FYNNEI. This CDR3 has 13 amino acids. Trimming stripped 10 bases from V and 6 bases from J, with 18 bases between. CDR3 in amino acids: CATDNSGASEAFF. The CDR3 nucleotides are TGTGCCACCGATAATTCAGGGGCCTCTGAAGCTTTCTTT.

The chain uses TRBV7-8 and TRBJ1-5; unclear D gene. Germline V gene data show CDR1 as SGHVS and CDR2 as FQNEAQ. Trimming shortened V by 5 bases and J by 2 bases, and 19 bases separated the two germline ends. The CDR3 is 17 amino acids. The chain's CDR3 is CASSLARVWSGNQPQHF. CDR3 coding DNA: TGTGCCAGCAGCCTGGCTCGGGTGTGGAGCGGCAATCAGCCCCAGCATTTT.

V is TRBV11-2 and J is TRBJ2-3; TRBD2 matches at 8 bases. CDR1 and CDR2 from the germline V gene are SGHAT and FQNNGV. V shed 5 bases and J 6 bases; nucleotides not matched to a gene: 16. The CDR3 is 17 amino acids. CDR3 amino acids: CASSPARGGGGLDTQYF. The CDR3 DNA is TGTGCCAGCAGCCCCGCGAGAGGCGGCGGGGGGCTGGATACGCAGTATTTT.

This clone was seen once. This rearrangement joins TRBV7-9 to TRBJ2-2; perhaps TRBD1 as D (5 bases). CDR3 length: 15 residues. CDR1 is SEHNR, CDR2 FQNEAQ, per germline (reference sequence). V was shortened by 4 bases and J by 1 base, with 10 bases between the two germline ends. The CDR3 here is CASSYHRLNTGELFF. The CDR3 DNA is TGTGCCAGCAGCTACCACAGGTTGAACACCGGGGAGCTGTTTTTT.

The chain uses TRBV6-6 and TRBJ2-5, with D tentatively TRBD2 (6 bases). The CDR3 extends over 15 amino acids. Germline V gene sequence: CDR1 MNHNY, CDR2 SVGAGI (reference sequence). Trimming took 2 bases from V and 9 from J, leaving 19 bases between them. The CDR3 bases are TGTGCCAGCAGTTACGTTGAGCGGAACCCGGGGGCCCAGTACTTC. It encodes CASSYVERNPGAQYF.

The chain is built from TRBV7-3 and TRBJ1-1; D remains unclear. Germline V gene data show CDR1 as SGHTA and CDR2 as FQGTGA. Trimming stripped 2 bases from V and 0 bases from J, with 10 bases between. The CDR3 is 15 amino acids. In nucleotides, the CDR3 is TGTGCCAGCAGCTTAGATGGAGGCGTGAACACTGAAGCTTTCTTT. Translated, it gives CASSLDGGVNTEAFF.

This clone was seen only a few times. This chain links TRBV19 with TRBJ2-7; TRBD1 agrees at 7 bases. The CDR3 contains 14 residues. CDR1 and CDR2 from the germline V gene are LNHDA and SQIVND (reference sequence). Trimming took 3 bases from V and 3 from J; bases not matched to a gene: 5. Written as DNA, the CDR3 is TGTGCCAGTAGTATCTCGGCAGGGGGCTACGAGCAGTACTTC. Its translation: CASSISAGGYEQYF.

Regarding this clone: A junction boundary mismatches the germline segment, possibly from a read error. The CDR3 sequence is CASSLEPGLTYKQYF. DNA for the CDR3: TGTGCCAGCAGCTTAGAACCAGGCCTTACCTACAAGCAGTACTTC. V usage is TRBV7-2 and J usage is TRBJ2-7; D gene ambiguous. The CDR3 sequence is 15 residues long. The germline V gene encodes CDR1 SGHTA and CDR2 FQGNSA.

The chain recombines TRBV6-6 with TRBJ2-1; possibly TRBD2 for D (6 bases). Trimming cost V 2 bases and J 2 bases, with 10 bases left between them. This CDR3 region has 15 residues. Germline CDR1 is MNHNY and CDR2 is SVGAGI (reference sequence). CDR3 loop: CASSYPGGTYNEQFF. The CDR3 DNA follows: TGTGCCAGCAGTTACCCGGGCGGGACCTACAATGAGCAGTTCTTC.

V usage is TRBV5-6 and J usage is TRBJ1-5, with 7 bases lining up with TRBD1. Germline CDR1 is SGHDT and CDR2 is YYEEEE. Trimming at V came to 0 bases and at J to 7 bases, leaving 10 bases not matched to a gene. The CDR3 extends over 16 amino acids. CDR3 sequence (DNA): TGTGCCAGCAGCTTGGGGGGGACAGCCGGGGGCCAGCCCCAGCATTTT. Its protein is CASSLGGTAGGQPQHF.

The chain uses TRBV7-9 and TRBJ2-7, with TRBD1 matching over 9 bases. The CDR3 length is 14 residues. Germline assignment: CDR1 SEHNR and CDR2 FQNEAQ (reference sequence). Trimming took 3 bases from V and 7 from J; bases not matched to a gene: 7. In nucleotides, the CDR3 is TGTGCCAGCAGCTTCGGACAGGGGAGCGGTGAGCAGTACTTC. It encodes CASSFGQGSGEQYF. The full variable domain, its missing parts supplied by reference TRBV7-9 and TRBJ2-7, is DTGVSQNPRHKITKRGQNVTFRCDPISEHNRLYWYRQTLGQGPEFLTYFQNEAQLEKSRLLSDRFSAERPKGSFSTLEIQRTEQGDSAMYLCASSFGQGSGEQYFGPGTRLTVT.

In DNA form, the CDR3 reads TGTGCCAGCAGTTATCAAGGACGTACTAGCGGGGGGACCCAAGAGACCCAGTACTTC. Its translation: CASSYQGRTSGGTQETQYF. This chain links TRBV6-2 or TRBV6-3 with TRBJ2-5; 12 bases align to TRBD2. V shed 3 bases and J 1 base; nucleotides not matched to a gene: 12. Germline V gene sequence: CDR1 MNHEY, CDR2 SVGEGT. CDR3 length: 19 amino acids.

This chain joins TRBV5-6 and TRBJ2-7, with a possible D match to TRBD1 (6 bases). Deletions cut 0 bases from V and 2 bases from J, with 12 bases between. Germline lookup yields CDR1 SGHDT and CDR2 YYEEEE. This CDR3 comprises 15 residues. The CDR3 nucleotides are TGTGCCAGCAGCTTGGGGGCCGGGGACACCTACGAGCAGTACTTC. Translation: CASSLGAGDTYEQYF.

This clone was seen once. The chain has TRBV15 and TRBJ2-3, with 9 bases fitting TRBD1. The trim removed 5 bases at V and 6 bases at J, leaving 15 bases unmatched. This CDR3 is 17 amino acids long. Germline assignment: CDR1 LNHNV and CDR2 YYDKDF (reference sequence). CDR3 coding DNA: TGTGCCACCAGCGTAGACGGGACAGGGAGTTTCCAGGATACGCAGTATTTT. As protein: CATSVDGTGSFQDTQYF.

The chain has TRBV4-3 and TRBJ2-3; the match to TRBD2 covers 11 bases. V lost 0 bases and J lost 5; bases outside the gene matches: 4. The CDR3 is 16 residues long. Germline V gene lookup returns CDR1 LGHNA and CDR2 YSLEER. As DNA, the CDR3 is TGCGCCAGCAGCCAAGACCTACTAGCGGGGGTAGATACGCAGTATTTT. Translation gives CASSQDLLAGVDTQYF.

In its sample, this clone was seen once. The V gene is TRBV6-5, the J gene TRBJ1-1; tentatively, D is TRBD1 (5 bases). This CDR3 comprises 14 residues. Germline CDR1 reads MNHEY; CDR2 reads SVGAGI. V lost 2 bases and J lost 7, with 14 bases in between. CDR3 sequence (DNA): TGTGCCAGCAGTTACAGGGGATTGGGGAATGAAGCTTTCTTT. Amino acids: CASSYRGLGNEAFF.

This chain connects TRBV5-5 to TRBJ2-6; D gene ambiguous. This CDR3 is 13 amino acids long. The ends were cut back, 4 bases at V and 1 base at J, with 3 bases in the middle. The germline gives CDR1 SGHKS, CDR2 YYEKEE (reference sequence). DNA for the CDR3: TGTGCCAGCAGCGAGTCTGGGGCCAACGTCCTGACTTTC. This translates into CASSESGANVLTF.